These 14 T cell receptor beta chains share one sample of origin, sequenced in a study of siplizumab effects on memory and regulatory T cells. The assay was immunoSEQ multiplex PCR, and TCRdb's table has in-frame clones only and misses some. The repertoire holds some 100,000 clones, with 92% as singletons. What was sequenced was Tregs sorted from blood. These receptors were taken from a human donor in good health.

This chain connects TRBV9 to TRBJ2-3; TRBD2 matches at 12 bases. The CDR3 loop spans 15 amino acids. Germline trimming cut 4 bases from V and 4 bases from J; bases unmatched to any gene: 4. Germline assignment: CDR1 SGDLS and CDR2 YYNGEE. The CDR3 nucleotides are TGTGCCAGCAGCCCGACTAGCGGGAGTTCAGATACGCAGTATTTT. Amino acids: CASSPTSGSSDTQYF.

This chain joins TRBV6-1 and TRBJ2-2; D call uncertain. The CDR3 runs to 14 residues. CDR1 and CDR2 (germline): MNHNS, SASEGT. The V gene lost 4 bases and the J gene lost 3 bases, with 9 bases spanning the gap. CDR3 nucleotide sequence: TGTGCCAGCAGTGCCCTTCTTTACACCGGGGAGCTGTTTTTT. It yields the protein CASSALLYTGELFF.

V usage is TRBV29-1 and J usage is TRBJ2-1; tentatively, D is TRBD2 (5 bases). This CDR3 comprises 13 residues. Trimming took 7 bases from V and 2 from J, leaving 12 bases between them. Germline V gene lookup returns CDR1 SQVTM and CDR2 ANQGSEA. CDR3 DNA: TGCAGCGGACTAATCGCCCCCTACAATGAGCAGTTCTTC. Translation gives CSGLIAPYNEQFF.

The rearrangement joins TRBV4-1 to TRBJ2-1; D uncertain. The CDR3 covers 17 residues. Germline CDR1 is MGHRA and CDR2 is YSYEKL. The germline V and J ends were trimmed by 9 bases and 1 base, with 22 bases remaining between them. CDR3 in amino acids: CASTPRSERVSYNEQFF. The DNA for the CDR3 is TGCGCCAGTACCCCAAGGTCGGAAAGGGTTTCCTACAATGAGCAGTTCTTC.

The genes are TRBV19 and TRBJ2-2; 10 bases align to TRBD2. The V gene's germline CDR1 is LNHDA and CDR2 SQIVND (reference sequence). This CDR3 spans 13 amino acids. Trimming took 9 bases from V and 5 from J; bases not matched to a gene: 3. The CDR3 sequence is CASRTSGTGELFF. DNA of the CDR3: TGTGCCAGCAGGACTAGCGGAACCGGGGAGCTGTTTTTT.

This chain links TRBV18 with TRBJ1-1, with 8 bases identical to TRBD1. This CDR3 has 17 amino acids. Looked up from germline, CDR1 is KGHSH and CDR2 is LQKENI. The trim removed 2 bases at V and 4 bases at J, leaving 12 bases unmatched. The CDR3 sequence: CASSPILMAQGGTEAFF. The CDR3 nucleotides read TGTGCCAGCTCACCAATCCTGATGGCACAGGGGGGCACTGAAGCTTTCTTT.

The J gene is TRBJ2-7, the V gene TRBV10-3; D might be TRBD2 (5 bases). This CDR3 has 13 residues. The V gene lost 4 bases and the J gene lost 9 bases, with 16 bases spanning the gap. Germline assignment: CDR1 ENHRY and CDR2 SYGVKD. Here the CDR3 DNA reads TGTGCCATCAGTGCACACCTCGGGAAGGGGCAGTACTTC. Its translation: CAISAHLGKGQYF.

The CDR3 DNA sequence: TGTGCCAGCAGCCAACATAAGGGTACAGATACGCAGTATTTT. This codes for CASSQHKGTDTQYF. The rearrangement links TRBV4-2 to TRBJ2-3; no clear D. Germline lookup yields CDR1 LGHNA and CDR2 YNFKEQ. With 2 bases removed from V and 3 bases from J, the gap between germline ends came to 9 bases. CDR3 length equals 14 residues.

The chain couples TRBV6-6 to TRBJ2-4, with D possibly TRBD2 on 5 matching bases. This CDR3 has 15 amino acids. V was cut by 6 bases and J by 1 base, with 13 bases left in between. CDR1 MNHNY and CDR2 SVGAGI come from the germline V gene (reference sequence). The CDR3 nucleotides are TGTGCCAGCAGCTTATCTTTAGCGGCCAAAAACATTCAGTACTTC. It translates to CASSLSLAAKNIQYF.

The chain combines TRBV5-1 with TRBJ2-1; possible D gene TRBD2, 5 bases. CDR1 and CDR2 from the germline V gene are SGHRS and YFSETQ. This CDR3 has 12 amino acids. V lost 4 bases and J lost 7, with 9 bases in between. The CDR3 nucleotides read TGCGCCAGCAGCCAACTAGATAATGAGCAGTTCTTC. Translating gives CASSQLDNEQFF.

The chain links TRBV5-1 to TRBJ2-1; 7 bases are a match to TRBD1. V was clipped by 0 bases and J by 8 bases; unmatched bases: 2. This CDR3 region has 13 residues. Germline CDR1 SGHRS, CDR2 YFSETQ. The CDR3 reads CASSLGQGDEQFF. The CDR3 DNA sequence: TGCGCCAGCAGCTTGGGACAGGGAGATGAGCAGTTCTTC.

This chain uses TRBV4-1 with TRBJ2-7; 14 bases line up with TRBD2. V shed 3 bases and J 2 bases; nucleotides not matched to a gene: 6. The CDR3 is 17 amino acids. CDR1 is MGHRA, CDR2 YSYEKL, per germline. CDR3 DNA: TGCGCCAGCAGCCAGCTATCGGGACTAGCGGGAGCCTACGAGCAGTACTTC. Translated, it gives CASSQLSGLAGAYEQYF.

V usage is TRBV14 and J usage is TRBJ2-1, with 12 bases identical to TRBD2. The J segment lost 2 bases and the V segment lost 0 bases, leaving 8 bases of the junction unmatched. CDR3 length: 19 residues. Germline lookup yields CDR1 SGHDN and CDR2 FVKESK. CDR3 bases: TGTGCCAGCAGCCAAGAACCGCCCGGACTAGCGGGACCCTACAATGAGCAGTTCTTC. It translates to CASSQEPPGLAGPYNEQFF.

J is TRBJ2-6 and V is TRBV2; TRBD1 matches at 7 bases. This CDR3 comprises 15 residues. Germline V gene data show CDR1 as SNHLY and CDR2 as FYNNEI. V gave up 5 bases and J gave up 3 bases; unmatched junction bases: 4. In DNA form, the CDR3 reads TGTGCCAGCAGTTTACAGGGGATTGGGGCCAACGTCCTGACTTTC. It is translated as CASSLQGIGANVLTF.